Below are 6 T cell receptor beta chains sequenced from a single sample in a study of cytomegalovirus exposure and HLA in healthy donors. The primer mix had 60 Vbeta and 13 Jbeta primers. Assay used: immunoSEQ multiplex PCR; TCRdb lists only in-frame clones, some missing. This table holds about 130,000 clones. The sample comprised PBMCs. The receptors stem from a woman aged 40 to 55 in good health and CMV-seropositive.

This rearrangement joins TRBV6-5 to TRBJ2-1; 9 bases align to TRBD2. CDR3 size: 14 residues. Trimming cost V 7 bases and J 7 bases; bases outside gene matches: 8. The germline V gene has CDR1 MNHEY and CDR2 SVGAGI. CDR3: CASTSSGSGNEQFF. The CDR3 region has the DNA TGTGCCAGCACTAGTAGCGGGAGTGGGAATGAGCAGTTCTTC.

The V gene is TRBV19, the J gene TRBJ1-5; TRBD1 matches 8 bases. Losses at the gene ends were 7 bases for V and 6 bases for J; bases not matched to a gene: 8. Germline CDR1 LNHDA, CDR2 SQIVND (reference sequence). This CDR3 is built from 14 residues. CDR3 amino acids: CASKVDRDGQPQHF. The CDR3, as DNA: TGTGCCAGTAAAGTGGACAGGGACGGTCAGCCCCAGCATTTT.

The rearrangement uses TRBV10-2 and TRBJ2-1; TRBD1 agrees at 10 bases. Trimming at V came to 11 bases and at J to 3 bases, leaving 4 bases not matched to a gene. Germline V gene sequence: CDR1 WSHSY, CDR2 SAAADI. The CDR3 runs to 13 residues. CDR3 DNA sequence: TGCGCCGGCGGGACAGGGGTCTACAATGAGCAGTTCTTC. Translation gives CAGGTGVYNEQFF.

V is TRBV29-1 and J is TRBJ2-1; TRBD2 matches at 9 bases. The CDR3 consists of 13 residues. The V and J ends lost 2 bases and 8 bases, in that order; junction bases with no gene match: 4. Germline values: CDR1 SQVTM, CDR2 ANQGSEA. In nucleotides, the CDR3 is TGCAGCGTTGAAATGCTAGCGGGATATGAGCAGTTCTTC. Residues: CSVEMLAGYEQFF.

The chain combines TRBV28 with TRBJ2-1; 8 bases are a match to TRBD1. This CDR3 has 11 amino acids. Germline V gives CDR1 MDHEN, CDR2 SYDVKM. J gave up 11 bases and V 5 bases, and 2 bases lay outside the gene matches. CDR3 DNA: TGTGCCAGCAGTCGGGACAGGCAGCAGTTCTTC. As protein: CASSRDRQQFF.

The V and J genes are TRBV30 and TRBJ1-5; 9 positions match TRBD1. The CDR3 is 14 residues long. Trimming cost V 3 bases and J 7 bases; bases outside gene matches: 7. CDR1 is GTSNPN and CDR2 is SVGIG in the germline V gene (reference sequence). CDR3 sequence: CAWSADRGTQPQHF. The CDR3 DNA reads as TGTGCCTGGAGCGCAGACAGGGGGACGCAGCCCCAGCATTTT.